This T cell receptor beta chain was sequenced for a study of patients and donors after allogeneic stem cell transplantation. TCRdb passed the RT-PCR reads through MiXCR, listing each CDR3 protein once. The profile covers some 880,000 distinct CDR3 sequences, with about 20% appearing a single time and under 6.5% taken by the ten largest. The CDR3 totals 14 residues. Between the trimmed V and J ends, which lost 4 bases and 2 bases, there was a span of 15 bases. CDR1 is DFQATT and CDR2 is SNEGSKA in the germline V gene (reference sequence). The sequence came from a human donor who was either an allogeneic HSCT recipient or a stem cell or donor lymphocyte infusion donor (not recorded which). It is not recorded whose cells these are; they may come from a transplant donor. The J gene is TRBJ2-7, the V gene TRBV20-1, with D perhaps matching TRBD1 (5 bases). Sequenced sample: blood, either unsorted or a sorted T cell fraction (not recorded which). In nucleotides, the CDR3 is TGCAGTGCTACGGACACTCCGTGGCCCTACGAGCAGTACTTC. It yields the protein CSATDTPWPYEQYF.